The 5 T cell receptor beta chains below were found in one sample sequenced in a study of blood T cell repertoires in COVID-19. Assay used: immunoSEQ multiplex PCR; TCRdb lists only in-frame clones, some missing. The sample includes 95,000 to 100,000 clones, around 85% of them seen just once. Sequenced input: peripheral blood. The receptors come from a woman aged 65 to 85 with active or convalescent COVID-19.

The chain joins TRBV4-1 to TRBJ2-7, with 9 bases fitting TRBD2. The CDR3 runs to 17 residues. CDR1 and CDR2 (germline): MGHRA, YSYEKL. Trimming at V came to 1 base and at J to 4 bases, leaving 11 bases not matched to a gene. The CDR3 loop is CASSQGRGREGRYEQYF. The CDR3 region has the DNA TGCGCCAGCAGCCAAGGAAGGGGGCGGGAGGGCCGGTACGAGCAGTACTTC.

V and J are TRBV2 and TRBJ2-7; D not resolved. The CDR3 has 12 residues. Trimming left V 6 bases short and J 4 bases short, with 10 bases between. Per the germline V gene, CDR1 is SNHLY and CDR2 is FYNNEI. This CDR3 reads CASSGETYEQYF. DNA of the CDR3: TGTGCCAGCAGCGGAGAAACATACGAGCAGTACTTC.

The V call is TRBV7-9, the J call TRBJ1-1; no clear D. The CDR3 runs 14 residues. In germline, CDR1 is SEHNR, CDR2 FQNEAQ (reference sequence). The germline V and J ends were trimmed by 4 bases and 4 bases, with 13 bases remaining between them. The CDR3 loop is CASSWEGISTEAFF. As DNA, the CDR3 is TGTGCCAGCAGCTGGGAGGGAATCAGCACTGAAGCTTTCTTT.

The rearrangement links TRBV7-9 to TRBJ1-2; 8 bases line up with TRBD1. The CDR3 is 15 residues long. Looked up from germline, CDR1 is SEHNR and CDR2 is FQNEAQ (reference sequence). V gave up 3 bases and J gave up 4 bases; unmatched junction bases: 7. CDR3 bases: TGTGCCAGCAGCTTTACAGGGGGAACTGGCTATGGCTACACCTTC. Its translation: CASSFTGGTGYGYTF.

The table lists this clone with a few counts. This chain joins TRBV5-6 and TRBJ1-2; D might be TRBD1 (6 bases). The CDR3 has 13 amino acids. Trimming took 2 bases from V and 6 from J, leaving 11 bases between them. Germline V gene lookup returns CDR1 SGHDT and CDR2 YYEEEE. In nucleotides, the CDR3 is TGTGCCAGCAGCTTATATCAGGGGCATGGCTACACCTTC. Protein: CASSLYQGHGYTF.